The 6 T cell receptor beta chains in this list originate from one sample, sequenced in a study of technical replicates of blood from four donors. Clones were read by immunoSEQ multiplex PCR, and TCRdb kept only the in-frame ones, dropping some. The sample has over 70,000 clones, roughly 94% seen once. Sequenced: T cells isolated from PBMCs. These receptors all stem from a human donor in good health.

The gene calls are TRBV4-1 and TRBJ2-7, with D possibly being TRBD2 (5 bases). The germline gives CDR1 MGHRA, CDR2 YSYEKL. The length of the CDR3 is 13 residues. Trimming pared 1 base from V and 6 bases from J, leaving 10 bases between. The CDR3 DNA follows: TGCGCCAGCAGCCAAGCAACCGGAGGCGAGCAGTACTTC. It is translated as CASSQATGGEQYF.

The genes are TRBV7-2 and TRBJ1-4; maybe TRBD1 (6 bases). In germline, CDR1 is SGHTA, CDR2 FQGNSA. This CDR3 region has 14 residues. Trimming stripped 3 bases from V and 6 bases from J, with 11 bases between. CDR3: CASSFQGWDEKLFF. In DNA form, the CDR3 reads TGTGCCAGCAGCTTCCAGGGGTGGGATGAAAAACTGTTTTTT.

The rearrangement links TRBV4-3 to TRBJ1-5; D may be TRBD1 (5 bases). Germline assignment: CDR1 LGHNA and CDR2 YSLEER. V was trimmed by 4 bases and J by 7 bases, leaving 17 bases between them. The CDR3 is made up of 15 amino acids. The CDR3 region is CASSPGMGGKQPQHF. The CDR3 DNA reads TGCGCCAGCAGCCCGGGGATGGGGGGGAAGCAGCCCCAGCATTTT.

J is TRBJ1-2 and V is TRBV28; D remains ambiguous. V was trimmed by 3 bases and J by 4 bases, leaving 12 bases between them. Per germline, CDR1 MDHEN and CDR2 SYDVKM. CDR3 length equals 14 residues. CDR3 DNA sequence: TGTGCCAGCAGTTTTCCTGGGGAGTTCTATGGCTACACCTTC. Protein sequence: CASSFPGEFYGYTF.

The rearrangement joins TRBV6-6 to TRBJ2-7, with D unresolved. Germline V CDR1 and CDR2: MNHNY, SVGAGI (reference sequence). V was cut by 9 bases and J by 3 bases, with 12 bases left in between. The CDR3 contains 12 residues. This chain's CDR3 is CASGLGIYEQYF. The CDR3, as DNA: TGTGCCAGTGGGTTGGGCATCTACGAGCAGTACTTC.

The V gene is TRBV11-2, the J gene TRBJ2-1; D is unresolved. This CDR3 has 16 amino acids. The ends were cut back, 3 bases at V and 1 base at J, with 13 bases in the middle. Germline CDR1 SGHAT, CDR2 FQNNGV. CDR3: CASSFEWVGSYNEQFF. DNA for the CDR3: TGTGCCAGCAGCTTCGAGTGGGTCGGGTCCTACAATGAGCAGTTCTTC. Supplemented by reference TRBV11-2 and TRBJ2-1, the full variable domain reads EAGVAQSPRYKIIEKRQSVAFWCNPISGHATLYWYQQILGQGPKLLIQFQNNGVVDDSQLPKDRFSAERLKGVDSTLKIQPAKLEDSAVYLCASSFEWVGSYNEQFFGPGTRLTVL.